This T cell receptor (beta chain) was recorded in a study of blood T cell repertoires in COVID-19. About the research overall: The samples span acute and convalescent COVID-19 from the United States, Italy and Spain. PBMCs, B-cell-depleted T cells, or T cells were the source of the cDNA or gDNA that made up the material.

Trimming shortened V by 6 bases and J by 11 bases, and 10 bases separated the two germline ends. The CDR3 loop spans 10 amino acids. The V gene's germline CDR1 is LNHDA and CDR2 SQIVND (reference sequence). In the original analysis: For nucleated cells, counts were estimated from reference gene primer amplification. Clones were read by immunoSEQ multiplex PCR, and TCRdb kept only the in-frame ones, dropping some. V and J calls and clone size are as listed in that table; D and trimming were resolved from the DNA. The top ten hold 5.5% to 7% of the sample, which has some 320,000 clones, roughly 88% seen once.

This chain connects TRBV19 to TRBJ1-1; a weak D match, TRBD1 (6 bases). The specimen was peripheral blood. This TCR was recovered from a woman aged 25 to 45 who had recovered from COVID-19. The CDR3 protein is CASSQGTAFF. For the CDR3, the DNA is TGTGCCAGTAGCCAGGGGACCGCTTTCTTT. The entire variable domain, with the rest obtained from reference TRBV19 and TRBJ1-1, is as follows: DGGITQSPKYLFRKEGQNVTLSCEQNLNHDAMYWYRQDPGQGLRLIYYSQIVNDFQKGDIAEGYSVSREKKESFPLTVTSAQKNPTAFYLCASSQGTAFFGQGTRLTVV.